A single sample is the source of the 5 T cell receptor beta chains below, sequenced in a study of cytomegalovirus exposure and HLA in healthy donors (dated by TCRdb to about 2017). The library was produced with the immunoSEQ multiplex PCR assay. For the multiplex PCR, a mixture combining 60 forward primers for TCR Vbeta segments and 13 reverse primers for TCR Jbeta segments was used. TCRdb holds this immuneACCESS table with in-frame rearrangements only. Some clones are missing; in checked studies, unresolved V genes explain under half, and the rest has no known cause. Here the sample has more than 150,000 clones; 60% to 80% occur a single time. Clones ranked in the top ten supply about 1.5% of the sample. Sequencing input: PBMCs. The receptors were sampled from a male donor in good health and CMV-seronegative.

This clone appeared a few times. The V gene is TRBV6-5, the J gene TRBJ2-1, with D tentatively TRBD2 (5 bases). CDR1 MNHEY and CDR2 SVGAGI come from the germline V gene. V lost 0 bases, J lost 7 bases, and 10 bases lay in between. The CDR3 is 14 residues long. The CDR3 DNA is TGTGCCAGCAGTTACTCGGAAGGGAGAAATGAGCAGTTCTTC. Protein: CASSYSEGRNEQFF.

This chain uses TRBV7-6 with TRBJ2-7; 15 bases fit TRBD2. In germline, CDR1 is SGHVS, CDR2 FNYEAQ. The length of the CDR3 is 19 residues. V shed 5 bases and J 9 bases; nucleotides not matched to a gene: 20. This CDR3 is CASSLGTSGRPMLNPGQYF. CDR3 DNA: TGTGCCAGCAGCCTCGGGACTAGCGGGAGGCCTATGCTGAATCCCGGGCAGTACTTC. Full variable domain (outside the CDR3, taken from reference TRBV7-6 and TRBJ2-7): GAGVSQSPRYKVTKRGQDVALRCDPISGHVSLYWYRQALGQGPEFLTYFNYEAQQDKSGLPNDRFSAERPEGSISTLTIQRTEQRDSAMYRCASSLGTSGRPMLNPGQYFGPGTRLTVT.

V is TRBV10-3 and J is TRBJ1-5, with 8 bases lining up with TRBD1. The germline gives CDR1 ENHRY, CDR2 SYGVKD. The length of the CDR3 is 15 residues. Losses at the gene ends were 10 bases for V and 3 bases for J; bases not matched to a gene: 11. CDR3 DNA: TGTGCCAGTCGGGGAGGACAGGGCTCCAATCAGCCCCAGCATTTT. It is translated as CASRGGQGSNQPQHF.

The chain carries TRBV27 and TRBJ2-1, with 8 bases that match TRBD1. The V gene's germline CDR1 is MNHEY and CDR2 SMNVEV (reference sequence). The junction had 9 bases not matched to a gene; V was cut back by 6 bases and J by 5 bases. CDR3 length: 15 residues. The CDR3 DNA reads TGTGCCAGCAGGCAGACAGGGGCGAACAACAATGAGCAGTTCTTC. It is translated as CASRQTGANNNEQFF.

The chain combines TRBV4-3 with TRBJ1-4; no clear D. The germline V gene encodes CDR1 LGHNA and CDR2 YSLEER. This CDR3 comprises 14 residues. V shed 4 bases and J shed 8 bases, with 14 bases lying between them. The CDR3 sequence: CASSPRGGGEKLFF. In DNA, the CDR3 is TGCGCCAGCAGCCCGCGGGGAGGTGGGGAAAAACTGTTTTTT.